The 14 T cell receptor beta chains in this list originate from one sample, sequenced in a study of blood T cell repertoires in COVID-19. Profiled with immunoSEQ multiplex PCR; TCRdb holds only in-frame clones, not every one. The data hold 250,000 or so clones, with 80% to 85% observed a single time. The specimen sequenced was peripheral blood. These TCRs come from a man aged 55 to 69 with acute or convalescent COVID-19.

This clone was observed once. The rearrangement joins TRBV20-1 to TRBJ1-1; D perhaps matches TRBD1 (5 bases). The length of the CDR3 is 11 residues. Germline V lookup: CDR1 DFQATT, CDR2 SNEGSKA (reference sequence). Trimming pared 1 base from V and 11 bases from J, leaving 11 bases between. The CDR3 loop reads CSARGGTLAFF. The CDR3 nucleotides are TGCAGTGCTAGAGGTGGGACTTTGGCTTTCTTT.

CDR3 residues: CASSLDRSSGNTIYF. CDR3 sequence (DNA): TGTGCCAGCAGCCTGGACAGGAGCTCTGGAAACACCATATATTTT. V and J are TRBV9 and TRBJ1-3; 7 bases fit TRBD1. CDR3 size: 15 residues. Per germline, CDR1 SGDLS and CDR2 YYNGEE. After removal of 4 bases from V and 0 bases from J, the junction contained 4 bases not matched to a gene. Complete variable domain (other parts from reference TRBV9 and TRBJ1-3): DSGVTQTPKHLITATGQRVTLRCSPRSGDLSVYWYQQSLDQGLQFLIQYYNGEERAKGNILERFSAQQFPDLHSELNLSSLELGDSALYFCASSLDRSSGNTIYFGEGSWLTVV.

This chain connects TRBV29-1 to TRBJ2-5; 8 bases align to TRBD1. The CDR3 is made up of 15 amino acids. V was pared by 0 bases and J by 5 bases, with 8 bases of the junction left unmatched. Germline lookup yields CDR1 SQVTM and CDR2 ANQGSEA. The CDR3 DNA is TGCAGCGTTGAAGATTCGGACAGGGAATGGGAGACCCAGTACTTC. This translates into CSVEDSDREWETQYF.

In this sample, this clone turned up a few times. J is TRBJ2-4 and V is TRBV7-3; a possible D gene is TRBD2 (6 bases). CDR1 and CDR2 (germline): SGHTA, FQGTGA. V was clipped by 1 base and J by 4 bases, with 14 bases between them. The CDR3 is 16 amino acids. The chain's CDR3 is CASSLKGLAAKNIQYF. In DNA, the CDR3 is TGTGCCAGCAGCTTAAAGGGGTTAGCGGCAAAAAACATTCAGTACTTC.

The rearrangement joins TRBV7-6 to TRBJ2-7, with a tentative D call TRBD1 (5 bases). This CDR3 has 15 residues. V was cut by 1 base and J by 2 bases, with 12 bases left in between. Germline V gene data show CDR1 as SGHVS and CDR2 as FNYEAQ. This CDR3 is CASSLGAGRAYEQYF. The CDR3 coding sequence is TGTGCCAGCAGCTTAGGGGCAGGGCGCGCCTACGAGCAGTACTTC.

V and J are TRBV2 and TRBJ2-7; tentatively, D is TRBD1 (6 bases). The V gene's germline CDR1 is SNHLY and CDR2 FYNNEI. Trimming left V 7 bases short and J 4 bases short, with 14 bases between. The CDR3 loop spans 13 amino acids. The CDR3 region is CASNDRIGYEQYF. The DNA of the CDR3 is TGTGCCAGCAACGACAGGATTGGGTACGAGCAGTACTTC.

This clone was seen just once. This chain uses TRBV2 with TRBJ1-2; D not certain. This CDR3 has 13 amino acids. Trimming stripped 7 bases from V and 2 bases from J, with 11 bases between. The germline gives CDR1 SNHLY, CDR2 FYNNEI. The CDR3 region has the DNA TGTGCCAGCATAAGGAGAGCCAACTATGGCTACACCTTC. Its protein is CASIRRANYGYTF. The complete variable domain, with remaining parts taken from reference TRBV2 and TRBJ1-2, reads EPEVTQTPSHQVTQMGQEVILRCVPISNHLYFYWYRQILGQKVEFLVSFYNNEISEKSEIFDDQFSVERPDGSNFTLKIRSTKLEDSAMYFCASIRRANYGYTFGSGTRLTVV.

This clone was detected only a few times. The chain recombines TRBV4-1 with TRBJ1-5; tentative D call: TRBD1 (6 bases). The CDR3 has 13 amino acids. Germline V gives CDR1 MGHRA, CDR2 YSYEKL. V lost 2 bases, J lost 7 bases, and 9 bases lay in between. The CDR3 DNA reads TGCGCCAGCAGCCAATGGGGGGGCCAGCCCCAGCATTTT. Protein sequence: CASSQWGGQPQHF.

The chain employs TRBV5-1 and TRBJ1-1, with D possibly matching TRBD1 (6 bases). CDR1 and CDR2 (germline): SGHRS, YFSETQ. CDR3 length: 16 residues. Trimming shortened V by 2 bases and J by 5 bases, and 19 bases separated the two germline ends. As DNA, the CDR3 is TGCGCCAGCAGCTTCACCCCAGGGGATTGGAGAACTGAAGCTTTCTTT. This translates into CASSFTPGDWRTEAFF.

This chain joins TRBV29-1 and TRBJ1-1, with 7 bases that match TRBD1. The CDR3 is 15 residues long. CDR1 SQVTM and CDR2 ANQGSEA come from the germline V gene. V shed 3 bases, J shed 3 bases, and the junction held 10 bases outside the gene matches. CDR3 loop: CSVERGGFGDTEAFF. DNA of the CDR3: TGCAGCGTTGAGAGAGGGGGCTTTGGGGACACTGAAGCTTTCTTT. Based on the CDR3 plus reference TRBV29-1 and TRBJ1-1, the full variable domain is SAVISQKPSRDICQRGTSLTIQCQVDSQVTMMFWYRQQPGQSLTLIATANQGSEATYESGFVIDKFPISRPNLTFSTLTVSNMSPEDSSIYLCSVERGGFGDTEAFFGQGTRLTVV.

The genes are TRBV7-9 and TRBJ1-1; 7 positions agree with TRBD1. V shed 4 bases and J 0 bases; nucleotides not matched to a gene: 5. The germline gives CDR1 SEHNR, CDR2 FQNEAQ (reference sequence). This CDR3 comprises 15 residues. CDR3 loop: CASSSQTGLNTEAFF. The CDR3 DNA sequence: TGTGCCAGCAGCTCCCAGACAGGGCTGAACACTGAAGCTTTCTTT.

The chain has TRBV18 and TRBJ2-5, with no clear D. CDR1 and CDR2 (germline): KGHSH, LQKENI. The length of the CDR3 is 15 residues. Trimming removed 7 bases at V and 5 bases at J, with 20 bases between. The CDR3 loop is CASYASLGAMETQYF. The DNA of the CDR3 is TGTGCCAGCTATGCCTCGCTGGGCGCTATGGAGACCCAGTACTTC.

V gene TRBV7-3 combines with J gene TRBJ1-1; D call uncertain. The CDR3 is 12 amino acids. V lost 6 bases and J 1 base, leaving 6 bases between the germline ends. Germline loops: CDR1 SGHTA, CDR2 FQGTGA. The CDR3 sequence: CASREGNTEAFF. As DNA, the CDR3 is TGTGCCAGCAGGGAGGGGAACACTGAAGCTTTCTTT.

V gene TRBV4-1 combines with J gene TRBJ1-1; unclear D gene. V was trimmed by 2 bases and J by 0 bases, leaving 13 bases between them. Germline values: CDR1 MGHRA, CDR2 YSYEKL. CDR3 length: 16 residues. The CDR3 DNA sequence: TGCGCCAGCAGCCAAACCCCGGAGGGCATGAACACTGAAGCTTTCTTT. It codes for CASSQTPEGMNTEAFF.